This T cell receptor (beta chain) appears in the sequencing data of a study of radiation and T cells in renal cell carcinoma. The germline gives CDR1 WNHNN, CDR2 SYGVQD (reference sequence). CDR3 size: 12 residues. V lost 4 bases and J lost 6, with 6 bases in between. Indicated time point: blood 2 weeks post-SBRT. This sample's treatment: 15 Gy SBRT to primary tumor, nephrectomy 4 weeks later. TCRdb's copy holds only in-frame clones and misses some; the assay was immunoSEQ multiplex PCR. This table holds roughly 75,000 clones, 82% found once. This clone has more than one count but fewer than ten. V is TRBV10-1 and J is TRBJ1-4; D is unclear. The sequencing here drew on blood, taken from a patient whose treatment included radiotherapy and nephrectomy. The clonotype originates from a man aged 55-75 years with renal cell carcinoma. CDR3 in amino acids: CASSAGDEKLFF. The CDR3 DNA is TGCGCCAGCAGTGCTGGTGATGAAAAACTGTTTTTT.